This paragraph covers one TCR beta chain sequence. These data are taken from a study of TIL therapy for anti-PD-1-resistant metastatic lung cancer. Germline trimming cut 7 bases from V and 7 bases from J; bases unmatched to any gene: 4. The CDR3 is made up of 13 amino acids. Looked up from germline, CDR1 is SGHNT and CDR2 is YYREEE (reference sequence). Time point of the sample: pre-treatment sample, taken before nivolumab and TIL therapy. Most excised metastases sampled were pleural nodules or supraclavicular lymph nodes. Tumor harvest preceded PD-1/PD-L1 blockade, followed by nivolumab treatment. The immunoSEQ assay was v3. Data came from immunoSEQ multiplex PCR; TCRdb stores just in-frame clones and leaves some out. The sample gives approximately 97,000 clones, about three fifths of which show up once; roughly 9.8% is in the top ten.

The clonotype originates from a person aged 30 to 80 with non-small cell lung cancer. The J gene is TRBJ2-1, the V gene TRBV5-4, with 11 bases lining up with TRBD2. This specimen consisted of tumor tissue, obtained at baseline. As DNA, the CDR3 is TGTGCCAGCCTGGGACTAGCGGAAAATGAGCAGTTCTTC. Protein sequence: CASLGLAENEQFF.